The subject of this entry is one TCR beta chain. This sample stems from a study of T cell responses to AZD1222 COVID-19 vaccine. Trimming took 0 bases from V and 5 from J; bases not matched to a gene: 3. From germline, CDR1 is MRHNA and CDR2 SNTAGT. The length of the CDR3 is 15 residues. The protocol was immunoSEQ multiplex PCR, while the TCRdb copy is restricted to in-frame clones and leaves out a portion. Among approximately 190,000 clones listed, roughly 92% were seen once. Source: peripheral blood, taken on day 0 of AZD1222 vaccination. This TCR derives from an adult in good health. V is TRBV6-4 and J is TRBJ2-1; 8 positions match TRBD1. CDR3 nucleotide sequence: TGTGCCAGCAGTGACTCGACAGGGGCCCACAATGAGCAGTTCTTC. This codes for CASSDSTGAHNEQFF.